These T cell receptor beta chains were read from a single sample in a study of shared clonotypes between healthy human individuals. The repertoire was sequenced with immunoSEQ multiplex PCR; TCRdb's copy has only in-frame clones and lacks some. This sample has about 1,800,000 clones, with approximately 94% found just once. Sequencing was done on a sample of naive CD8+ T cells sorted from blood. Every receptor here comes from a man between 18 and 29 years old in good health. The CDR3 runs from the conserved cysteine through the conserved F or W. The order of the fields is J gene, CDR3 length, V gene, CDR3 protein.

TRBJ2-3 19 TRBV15 CATSRDRGTVEIATDTQYF
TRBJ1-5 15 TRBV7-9 CASSSTERRDQPQHF
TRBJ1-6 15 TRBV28 CASSSGQALGSPLHF
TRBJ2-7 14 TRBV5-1 CASSLQGMGYEQYF
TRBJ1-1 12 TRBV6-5 CASSAGNTEAFF
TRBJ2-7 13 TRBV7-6 CATGLAGSYEQYF
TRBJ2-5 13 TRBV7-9 CASFGGAQETQYF
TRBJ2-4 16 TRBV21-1 CASSKALAGGIDIQYF
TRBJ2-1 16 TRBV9 CASSFPGTVSYNEQFF
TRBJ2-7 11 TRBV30 CAWSPGTQQYF
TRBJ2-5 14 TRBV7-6 CASSFLSRQETQYF
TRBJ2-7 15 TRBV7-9 CASSLGWGNYYEQYF
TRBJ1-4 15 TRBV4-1 CASSQEGQGFEKLFF
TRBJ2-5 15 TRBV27 CASRKGTGGQETQYF
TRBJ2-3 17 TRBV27 CASSLSSLAASTDTQYF
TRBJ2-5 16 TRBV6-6 CASSYHDRDVEETQYF
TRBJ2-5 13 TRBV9 CASSRPRRETQYF
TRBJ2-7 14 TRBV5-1 CASSEGGVRYEQYF
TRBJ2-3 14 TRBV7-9 CASSPYTDTDTQYF
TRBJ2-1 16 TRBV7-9 CASSLPMGTDYNEQFF
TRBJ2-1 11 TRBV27 CASSRGYEQFF
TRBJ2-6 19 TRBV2 CASSLLTGGSRSGANVLTF
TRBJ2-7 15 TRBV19 CASSMDSGSSYEQYF
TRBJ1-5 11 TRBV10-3 CAISAGTEQHF
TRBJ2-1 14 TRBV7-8 CASSLGAGSNEQFF
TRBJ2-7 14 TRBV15 CATRASGGAYEQYF
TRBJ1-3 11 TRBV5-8 CASGLGNTIYF
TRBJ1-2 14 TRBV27 CASSPRDGRYGYTF
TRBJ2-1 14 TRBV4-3 CASSQGTGGNEQFF
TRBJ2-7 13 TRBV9 CASSAEDGYEQYF
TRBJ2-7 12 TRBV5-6 CASSLITYEQYF